One and the same sample provided the 17 T cell receptor beta chains below, sequenced in a study of cytomegalovirus exposure and HLA in healthy donors. Using immunoSEQ multiplex PCR, the repertoire was profiled, and TCRdb retains in-frame clones only, with some absent. The table includes 250,000 to 350,000 clones, 75% to 90% detected once. Input material: PBMCs. The receptors shown here come from a woman aged 25 to 39 in good health and CMV-seropositive.

This clone was counted once. The V gene is TRBV9, the J gene TRBJ2-1, with D perhaps TRBD2 (7 bases). Trimming took 0 bases from V and 3 from J, leaving 19 bases between them. This CDR3 has 18 residues. The germline gives CDR1 SGDLS, CDR2 YYNGEE. CDR3 loop: CASSVGLRGARIYNEQFF. For the CDR3, the DNA is TGTGCCAGCAGCGTAGGGCTTCGGGGGGCAAGAATCTACAATGAGCAGTTCTTC.

This sequence joins TRBV30 and TRBJ2-7; tentatively, D is TRBD1 (5 bases). The CDR3 is 12 amino acids. Germline CDR1 reads GTSNPN; CDR2 reads SVGIG (reference sequence). V was shortened by 0 bases and J by 7 bases, with 10 bases between the two germline ends. The CDR3 loop is CAWSVLQAEQYF. The CDR3, as DNA: TGTGCCTGGAGTGTACTACAGGCAGAGCAGTACTTC.

The J gene is TRBJ2-6, the V gene TRBV30; D is possibly TRBD1 or TRBD2 (5 bases each). CDR3 length: 15 residues. Trimming took off 0 bases at V and 2 bases at J, with 8 bases between the two ends. CDR1 and CDR2 (germline): GTSNPN, SVGIG (reference sequence). The CDR3 sequence: CAWSVWGTGANVLTF. As DNA, the CDR3 is TGTGCCTGGAGTGTGTGGGGGACTGGGGCCAACGTCCTGACTTTC.

The chain has TRBV5-1 and TRBJ1-4; D is possibly TRBD1 (5 bases). The V gene lost 7 bases and the J gene lost 3 bases, with 13 bases spanning the gap. This CDR3 region has 14 residues. Germline V gene sequence: CDR1 SGHRS, CDR2 YFSETQ. As DNA, the CDR3 is TGCGCCAGCTCCACCGGGACGGCTAATGAAAAACTGTTTTTT. It is translated as CASSTGTANEKLFF. Full variable domain (outside the CDR3, taken from reference TRBV5-1 and TRBJ1-4): KAGVTQTPRYLIKTRGQQVTLSCSPISGHRSVSWYQQTPGQGLQFLFEYFSETQRNKGNFPGRFSGRQFSNSRSEMNVSTLELGDSALYLCASSTGTANEKLFFGSGTQLSVL.

The chain couples TRBV15 to TRBJ2-7, with 9 positions matching TRBD2. Germline assignment: CDR1 LNHNV and CDR2 YYDKDF (reference sequence). The CDR3 totals 16 residues. The junction had 7 bases not matched to a gene; V was cut back by 1 base and J by 3 bases. CDR3 residues: CATSRVDSGSGYEQYF. CDR3 nucleotide sequence: TGTGCCACCAGCAGAGTAGATAGCGGGAGTGGCTACGAGCAGTACTTC.

This chain joins TRBV5-1 and TRBJ2-1, with TRBD2 identical over 8 bases. Per the germline V gene, CDR1 is SGHRS and CDR2 is YFSETQ. The junction had 8 bases not matched to a gene; V was cut back by 4 bases and J by 5 bases. CDR3 length equals 15 residues. CDR3 sequence (DNA): TGCGCCAGCAGCAAGAGCGGGAGTCAACACAATGAGCAGTTCTTC. It codes for CASSKSGSQHNEQFF.

The chain recombines TRBV5-4 with TRBJ2-5; 9 bases map to TRBD1. Per germline, CDR1 SGHNT and CDR2 YYREEE (reference sequence). The V and J ends lost 2 bases and 2 bases, in that order; junction bases with no gene match: 10. This CDR3 region has 17 residues. DNA for the CDR3: TGTGCCAGCAGCTTCCAAGGTAGGACAGGGGATCAAGAGACCCAGTACTTC. This codes for CASSFQGRTGDQETQYF.

The chain carries TRBV7-9 and TRBJ2-7; TRBD2 might be the D (6 bases). V was clipped by 2 bases and J by 3 bases, with 8 bases between them. The germline V gene encodes CDR1 SEHNR and CDR2 FQNEAQ (reference sequence). This CDR3 has 13 amino acids. The CDR3 is CASSLRRGYEQYF. The CDR3 DNA follows: TGTGCCAGCAGCTTACGGCGGGGCTACGAGCAGTACTTC.

The chain is built from TRBV2 and TRBJ2-7; D is possibly TRBD1 (7 bases). The CDR3 length is 15 residues. V was trimmed by 7 bases and J by 0 bases, leaving 16 bases between them. Per the germline V gene, CDR1 is SNHLY and CDR2 is FYNNEI. CDR3 loop: CASTEEGAASYEQYF. CDR3 in DNA: TGTGCCAGCACCGAGGAGGGGGCGGCCTCCTACGAGCAGTACTTC.

The chain has TRBV7-7 and TRBJ2-5; 10 nucleotides agree with TRBD2. Unmatched junction bases numbered 12, after V lost 5 bases and J lost 6 bases. From germline, CDR1 is SSHAT and CDR2 FNYEAQ (reference sequence). The CDR3 totals 16 residues. This chain's CDR3 is CASSPLAGGLVQTQYF. The DNA for the CDR3 is TGTGCCAGCAGCCCCTTAGCGGGAGGACTCGTTCAGACCCAGTACTTC.

This clone was recorded a few times. V gene TRBV6-4 combines with J gene TRBJ2-1; 11 positions match TRBD2. The ends lost 8 bases at V and 2 bases at J; junction bases unmatched: 5. Germline V lookup: CDR1 MRHNA, CDR2 SNTAGT. This CDR3 comprises 15 residues. The CDR3 loop is CASSSTSGTYNEQFF. CDR3 nucleotide sequence: TGTGCCAGCTCCTCGACTAGCGGGACCTACAATGAGCAGTTCTTC.

The CDR3 sequence is CASSLPGGGELLYNEQFF. DNA of the CDR3: TGCGCCAGCAGCTTGCCAGGGGGCGGGGAGCTGCTCTACAATGAGCAGTTCTTC. This chain uses TRBV5-1 with TRBJ2-1, with 8 nucleotides matching TRBD1. V was pared by 1 base and J by 3 bases, with 12 bases of the junction left unmatched. The germline V gene has CDR1 SGHRS and CDR2 YFSETQ. This CDR3 is 18 amino acids long.

The table lists this clone with a count of one. The chain links TRBV27 to TRBJ1-1, with D maybe TRBD1 (5 bases). Trimming took 3 bases from V and 4 from J, leaving 15 bases between them. Germline loops: CDR1 MNHEY, CDR2 SMNVEV (reference sequence). This CDR3 is 15 amino acids long. CDR3 sequence (DNA): TGTGCCAGCAGTTTGTCCCGACAGCCGAGCACTGAAGCTTTCTTT. Amino acid sequence: CASSLSRQPSTEAFF.

The chain recombines TRBV28 with TRBJ1-2; D might be TRBD1 (5 bases). The germline V gene encodes CDR1 MDHEN and CDR2 SYDVKM. The CDR3 loop spans 12 amino acids. The germline V and J ends were trimmed by 10 bases and 7 bases, with 16 bases remaining between them. The CDR3 here is CANLGAGGGYTF. CDR3 sequence (DNA): TGTGCCAACCTCGGGGCGGGAGGTGGCTACACCTTC.

The chain combines TRBV7-3 with TRBJ2-1, with TRBD1 identical over 7 bases. The CDR3 runs 12 residues. V gave up 4 bases and J gave up 9 bases; unmatched junction bases: 3. Germline V gene lookup returns CDR1 SGHTA and CDR2 FQGTGA. In nucleotides, the CDR3 is TGTGCCAGCAGCTCCCCAGGGGGTGAGCAGTTCTTC. As protein: CASSSPGGEQFF.

This chain links TRBV28 with TRBJ1-2; the D is unclear. CDR3 length equals 12 residues. Trimming took off 5 bases at V and 4 bases at J, with 8 bases between the two ends. Germline CDR1 is MDHEN and CDR2 is SYDVKM. The CDR3 is CASSRISYGYTF. CDR3 DNA: TGTGCCAGCAGTAGGATTTCCTATGGCTACACCTTC.

The chain combines TRBV30 with TRBJ2-3, with 7 bases lining up with TRBD1. Germline values: CDR1 GTSNPN, CDR2 SVGIG (reference sequence). J lost 2 bases, V lost 5 bases, and 7 bases had no gene match. The CDR3 consists of 14 residues. This CDR3 reads CAWSRDSHTDTQYF. CDR3 nucleotide sequence: TGTGCCTGGTCCCGGGACAGCCACACAGATACGCAGTATTTT.